The rows below give T cell receptor beta chains drawn from one sample of a study of T cells in Graves' hyperthyroidism and ophthalmopathy. TCRdb ran MiXCR on the multiplex PCR reads and lists one entry per CDR3 protein. The sample lists about 760,000 distinct CDR3 sequences, about a third occurring once. Specimen: blood. These receptors originate from a woman between 40 and 55 years old with Graves' hyperthyroidism. Each CDR3 is given with its conserved first and last residue. A D gene is named only where the DNA matches it firmly.

V gene: TRBV10-3
J gene: TRBJ1-2
CDR3 length: 13
D gene: NA
CDR3 protein: CAISETFNYGYTF

V gene: TRBV6-5
J gene: TRBJ1-1
CDR3 length: 16
D gene: NA
CDR3 protein: CASSWRPGALETEAFF

V gene: TRBV12-3/TRBV12-4
J gene: TRBJ2-3
CDR3 length: 16
D gene: TRBD2
CDR3 protein: CASNLRVAGGTDTQYF

V gene: TRBV2
J gene: TRBJ2-7
CDR3 length: 13
D gene: NA
CDR3 protein: CASRDSGRREQYF

V gene: TRBV6-2/TRBV6-3
J gene: TRBJ1-5
CDR3 length: 16
D gene: NA
CDR3 protein: CASSDERYRGNQPQHF

V gene: TRBV6-6
J gene: TRBJ1-1
CDR3 length: 15
D gene: NA
CDR3 protein: CASTDGGRGRLEAFF

V gene: TRBV20-1
J gene: TRBJ2-7
CDR3 length: 13
D gene: NA
CDR3 protein: CSARLPVSYERYF

V gene: TRBV7-2
J gene: TRBJ2-5
CDR3 length: 12
D gene: NA
CDR3 protein: CASSGGTETQYF

V gene: TRBV4-2
J gene: TRBJ1-5
CDR3 length: 15
D gene: NA
CDR3 protein: CASSQASGDGQPQHF

V gene: TRBV7-9
J gene: TRBJ1-6
CDR3 length: 18
D gene: NA
CDR3 protein: CASSSQGWVSRENSPLHF

V gene: TRBV29-1
J gene: TRBJ2-7
CDR3 length: 12
D gene: TRBD1
CDR3 protein: CSVAGTGYEQYF

V gene: TRBV7-9
J gene: TRBJ1-1
CDR3 length: 17
D gene: TRBD1
CDR3 protein: CASSARDHGTGNTEAFF

V gene: TRBV5-5
J gene: TRBJ1-1
CDR3 length: 15
D gene: NA
CDR3 protein: CASSWLAVLTSEAFF

V gene: TRBV2
J gene: TRBJ1-2
CDR3 length: 13
D gene: NA
CDR3 protein: CASSDDRGYGYTF